What follows describes a single T cell receptor beta chain. Its target is unknown. The authors incorporated unique molecular identifiers into the TCR beta cDNA libraries. It was from about 0.98 to 11 million T cells that 500,000 to 600,000 cDNA molecules came. One entry per CDR3 protein results from TCRdb running MiXCR on the PCR reads. Of about 170,000 distinct CDR3 sequences in the sample, 30% were seen once. Deletions cut 5 bases from V and 5 bases from J, with 18 bases between. This CDR3 is 14 amino acids long. Looked up from germline, CDR1 is DFQATT and CDR2 is SNEGSKA (reference sequence). These data originate in a study of post-analysis software for immune sequencing data. Findings and limits, study-wide: Samples from a shared batch, those prepared together, strongly co-clustered by F measure. In patients, TRBV5-6, TRBV5-1 and TRBV20-1 belonged to about five TRBV segments found more frequently than in controls.

This TCR derives from a girl under 18 with multiple sclerosis. The rearrangement joins TRBV20-1 to TRBJ1-2, with a possible D match to TRBD1 (5 bases). The sample was blood. The CDR3 DNA reads as TGCAGTGCTCTCCTCAATGGGGCGTATTATGGCTACACCTTC. It yields the protein CSALLNGAYYGYTF.